Listed below are T cell receptor beta chains from one sample, sequenced in a study of blood T cell repertoires in COVID-19. Profiling relied on immunoSEQ multiplex PCR, and the TCRdb table lists in-frame clones only, not all of them. The sample has tens of thousands of clones, 84% seen once. Sequencing was carried out using peripheral blood. All receptors come from a human donor in a cohort sampled during active COVID-19. Each CDR3 is given with its conserved first and last residue. D genes are given only for firm matches. Clone size is shown for a subset of rows, as once, few, many or a class of expanded clone.

TRBV7-9,-,TRBJ2-1,-,CASSHTLSSYNEQFF,TGTGCCAGCAGCCACACATTAAGCTCCTACAATGAGCAGTTCTTC
TRBV9,-,TRBJ1-2,-,CASSVDGAALDGYTF,TGTGCCAGCAGCGTAGATGGGGCGGCCCTTGATGGCTACACCTTC
TRBV5-5,TRBD2,TRBJ2-1,-,CASSPGTSNNEQFF,TGTGCCAGCAGCCCCGGGACTAGCAACAATGAGCAGTTCTTC
TRBV7-6,-,TRBJ2-3,-,CASSLVSTDTQYF,TGTGCCAGCAGCTTAGTAAGCACAGATACGCAGTATTTT
TRBV2,-,TRBJ2-3,-,CASSDALGAGARLGSPDTQYF,TGTGCCAGCAGTGACGCTTTAGGGGCGGGGGCTCGGTTGGGTTCCCCAGATACGCAGTATTTT
TRBV6-1,-,TRBJ1-5,-,CASSGREGLGGQPQHF,TGTGCCAGCAGTGGTCGTGAAGGCTTGGGGGGACAGCCCCAGCATTTT
TRBV15,-,TRBJ1-2,once,CATSRDYRTDNYGYTF,TGTGCCACCAGCAGAGATTATAGGACAGATAACTATGGCTACACCTTC
TRBV4-1,-,TRBJ2-7,-,CASSQTDRSSYEQYF,TGCGCCAGCAGCCAAACGGACAGAAGCTCCTACGAGCAGTACTTC
TRBV19,TRBD1,TRBJ1-5,-,CASRQDRDQPQHF,TGTGCCAGTAGACAGGACAGGGATCAGCCCCAGCATTTT
TRBV12-2,-,TRBJ2-1,-,CASRFPLVRGAYNEQFF,TGTGCAAGTCGCTTCCCTTTAGTACGGGGGGCCTACAATGAGCAGTTCTTC
TRBV11-2,-,TRBJ1-1,-,CASSRGGGRYTEAFF,TGTGCCAGCAGTCGCGGCGGAGGGCGGTACACTGAAGCTTTCTTT
TRBV13,-,TRBJ1-2,-,CASSLEVGGEVDYGYTF,TGTGCCAGCAGCTTAGAAGTAGGGGGGGAGGTGGACTATGGCTACACCTTC
TRBV30,-,TRBJ1-1,-,CAWNRGGTEAFF,TGTGCCTGGAACCGCGGGGGCACTGAAGCTTTCTTT
TRBV19,-,TRBJ1-5,-,CASSIKQGYNQPQHF,TGTGCCAGTAGTATTAAACAGGGTTACAATCAGCCCCAGCATTTT
TRBV5-6,-,TRBJ2-3,-,CASSFSSTDTQYF,TGTGCCAGCAGCTTTTCTAGCACAGATACGCAGTATTTT
TRBV5-1,-,TRBJ2-7,-,CASSLETTTYEQYF,TGCGCCAGCAGCTTGGAGACAACAACCTACGAGCAGTACTTC
TRBV6-5,-,TRBJ2-3,-,CASSSGQPSTDTQYF,TGTGCCAGCAGCTCAGGACAGCCTAGCACAGATACGCAGTATTTT
TRBV14,-,TRBJ2-7,-,CASSEQGGIWEKQYF,TGTGCCAGCAGCGAACAGGGTGGTATTTGGGAAAAGCAGTACTTC
TRBV7-9,TRBD2,TRBJ2-7,-,CASSGILAGRYEQYF,TGTGCCAGCAGCGGAATTTTAGCGGGGAGATACGAGCAGTACTTC
TRBV7-2,TRBD1,TRBJ1-5,-,CASSSAGGRYQPQHF,TGTGCCAGCAGCTCCGCAGGGGGCAGGTATCAGCCCCAGCATTTT
TRBV7-9,TRBD1,TRBJ1-3,-,CASSSDRGGNTIYF,TGTGCCAGCAGTTCCGACAGGGGGGGAAACACCATATATTTT
TRBV28,-,TRBJ2-7,-,CASSPPRGENEQYF,TGTGCCAGCAGCCCTCCCAGGGGGGAGAACGAGCAGTACTTC
TRBV11-2,-,TRBJ1-1,-,CASSRERVNTEAFF,TGTGCCAGCAGCCGCGAGAGGGTGAACACTGAAGCTTTCTTT
TRBV19,TRBD1,TRBJ1-2,-,CASSMAQGVWDGYTF,TGTGCCAGTAGTATGGCACAGGGGGTTTGGGATGGCTACACCTTC
TRBV10-3,TRBD1,TRBJ2-7,-,CAISGTGTRVEQYF,TGTGCCATCAGCGGGACAGGGACGAGGGTGGAGCAGTACTTC
TRBV12-3/TRBV12-4,-,TRBJ1-4,-,CASRLREGGKLFF,TGTGCCAGCAGACTTCGGGAGGGGGGAAAACTGTTTTTT
TRBV20-1,-,TRBJ2-7,few,CSARSGHEQYF,TGCAGTGCTAGATCGGGTCACGAGCAGTACTTC
TRBV5-4,-,TRBJ2-3,-,CASSLAESTQYF,TGTGCCAGCAGCTTGGCAGAAAGTACGCAGTATTTT